The 19 T cell receptor beta chains given below trace back to one sample, sequenced in a study of T cells in women clearing cervical HPV infection. Profiling relied on immunoSEQ multiplex PCR, and the TCRdb table lists in-frame clones only, not all of them. The specimen's table records around 21,000 clones. Sequencing used blood buffy coat. These receptors came from a woman between 18 and 75 years old with a cervical HPV16 infection that either progressed to CIN3+ or cleared (not recorded which).

As regards this clone: The sequenced fragment ends 3 residues before the CDR3 boundary, so the rest is inferred from the germline J gene. The V call is TRBV24-1, the J call TRBJ2-7; possible D gene TRBD2, 5 bases. Per germline, CDR1 KGHDR and CDR2 SFDVKD. The CDR3 is made up of 13 amino acids. V gave up 8 bases and J gave up 5 bases, with 15 bases separating them. CDR3 amino acids: CATNPGKGDEQYF. The DNA read from the CDR3 is TGTGCCACCAATCCGGGGAAGGGCGACGAG.

The CDR3 DNA, read in part, is TGCAGTGCTAGGAGGGCGGGGGACACTGAA. It specifies CSARRAGDTE. The complete CDR3 protein is CSARRAGDTEAFF. The chain couples TRBV20-1 to TRBJ1-1; D possibly corresponds to TRBD1 (5 bases). The read ends 3 residues early relative to the CDR3; the germline J gene fills the gap. This CDR3 is 13 amino acids long. V was cut by 3 bases and J by 3 bases, with 11 bases left in between. The germline CDR1 and CDR2 sequences are DFQATT and SNEGSKA (reference sequence).

As for this clone: The CDR3 is cut off 3 residues early in the read; its end comes from the germline J gene. V is TRBV18 and J is TRBJ2-1; tentative D call: TRBD2 (6 bases). The germline gives CDR1 KGHSH, CDR2 LQKENI. This CDR3 is 15 amino acids long. V was trimmed by 6 bases and J by 7 bases, leaving 19 bases between them. The CDR3 loop reads CASSQRVGGANEQFF. CDR3 DNA (partial): TGTGCCAGCTCGCAACGGGTTGGCGGGGCGAATGAG.

Note on this clone: The CDR3 end is not reached by the read, which stops 3 residues before it; the germline J gene fills it in. The chain combines TRBV7-2 with TRBJ2-7, with 9 positions matching TRBD1. In germline, CDR1 is SGHTA, CDR2 FQGNSA. There are 15 residues in the CDR3. V was pared by 5 bases and J by 3 bases, with 8 bases of the junction left unmatched. The chain's CDR3 is CASSPPGTGYYEQYF. The DNA read from the CDR3 is TGTGCCAGCAGCCCACCCGGGACAGGGTACTACGAG.

As to this clone: The CDR3 end is not reached by the read, which stops 3 residues before it; the germline J gene fills it in. This chain uses TRBV10-2 with TRBJ1-1; 7 bases are a match to TRBD1. Germline lookup yields CDR1 WSHSY and CDR2 SAAADI. The CDR3 consists of 15 residues. The junction had 11 bases not matched to a gene; V was cut back by 6 bases and J by 4 bases. CDR3 amino acids: CASSPTGSGSTEAFF. Incomplete CDR3 DNA: TGCGCCAGCAGCCCGACAGGGAGCGGAAGCACTGAA.

Worth noting for this clone: The CDR3 is cut off 3 residues early in the read; its end comes from the germline J gene. The chain employs TRBV20-1 and TRBJ1-2; D remains ambiguous. The CDR3 contains 15 residues. Germline V CDR1 and CDR2: DFQATT, SNEGSKA (reference sequence). The ends were cut back, 2 bases at V and 7 bases at J, with 20 bases in the middle. The CDR3 spells CSARTIWAPISGYTF. The covered CDR3 bases are TGCAGTGCTAGAACGATTTGGGCCCCTATCAGTGGC.

Concerning this clone itself: Read sequence stops 3 residues before the CDR3 end, and the germline J gene provides the missing end. The gene calls are TRBV13 and TRBJ2-4, with 9 bases lining up with TRBD1. CDR1 and CDR2 from the germline V gene are PRHDT and FYEKMQ (reference sequence). V dropped 0 bases and J dropped 3; count of bases not matched to a gene: 9. The CDR3 consists of 18 residues. The CDR3 is CASSLGPGQGWGKNIQYF. The CDR3 bases that were read are TGTGCCAGCAGCTTAGGTCCGGGACAGGGTTGGGGCAAAAACATT.

Details on this clone: The sequence runs out 3 residues before the end of the CDR3; the remainder is reconstructed from the germline J gene. The same CDR3 also results from other DNA sequences found in this sample. The chain has TRBV19 and TRBJ1-3; D remains ambiguous. The CDR3 extends over 15 amino acids. Trimming removed 6 bases at V and 0 bases at J, with 12 bases between. Germline CDR1 LNHDA, CDR2 SQIVND (reference sequence). The CDR3 sequence is CASRAAASSGNTIYF. The CDR3 DNA, read in part, is TGTGCCAGTAGGGCGGCGGCAAGCTCTGGAAACACC.

Notes on this clone: The read is 3 residues too short to cover the CDR3 end, so that end is filled in from the germline J gene. This chain uses TRBV6-1 with TRBJ2-1; 10 nucleotides agree with TRBD2. V shed 1 base, J shed 5 bases, and the junction held 2 bases outside the gene matches. The germline gives CDR1 MNHNS, CDR2 SASEGT. This CDR3 has 15 amino acids. The DNA read from the CDR3 is TGTGCCAGCAGTGAAGTAGCGGGGGGTAACAATGAG. The encoded protein is CASSEVAGGNNE. The CDR3 reads in full as CASSEVAGGNNEQFF.

CDR3 region: CASAPGHIYGYTF. The part of the CDR3 DNA that was read is TGTGCCAGCGCCCCGGGACACATTTATGGC. The rearrangement links TRBV2 to TRBJ1-2; possible D gene TRBD1, 6 bases. The sequence runs out 3 residues before the end of the CDR3; the remainder is reconstructed from the germline J gene. Germline loops: CDR1 SNHLY, CDR2 FYNNEI. Trimming removed 8 bases from V and 5 bases from J, with 15 bases in between. The CDR3 runs to 13 residues.

In regard to this clone: Coverage ceases 3 residues before the CDR3 finishes, and the germline J gene fills in the end. The chain joins TRBV2 to TRBJ2-3, with a weak D call TRBD2 (5 bases). The CDR3 is 13 amino acids. V was trimmed by 5 bases and J by 4 bases, leaving 10 bases between them. Per the germline V gene, CDR1 is SNHLY and CDR2 is FYNNEI. The sequenced CDR3 bases are TGTGCCAGCAGTACAACTAGTGCAGATACG. Translation gives CASSTTSADT. The full-length CDR3 reads as CASSTTSADTQYF.

Details on this clone: The read halts 3 residues ahead of the CDR3 end, with the missing end drawn from the germline J gene. This chain links TRBV30 with TRBJ1-2; perhaps TRBD1 as D (5 bases). Germline V gene sequence: CDR1 GTSNPN, CDR2 SVGIG (reference sequence). Trimming left V 6 bases short and J 4 bases short, with 12 bases between. The CDR3 runs 12 residues. CDR3 in amino acids: CACQGRIYGYTF. Partial CDR3 DNA: TGTGCCTGTCAGGGTAGAATCTATGGC.

Turning to this clone: The observed sequence ends 3 residues before the CDR3 terminus, with the missing tail filled in from the germline J gene. The rearrangement uses TRBV19 and TRBJ1-2; D might be TRBD1 (6 bases). Germline CDR1 and CDR2: LNHDA and SQIVND (reference sequence). There are 18 residues in the CDR3. CDR3 sequence reads: CASSASGLAGGPEDTYTF. CDR3 DNA, as far as it was read: TGTGCCAGTAGTGCGTCGGGACTAGCGGGGGGGCCTGAAGATACC.

On this clone itself: The read halts 3 residues ahead of the CDR3 end, with the missing end drawn from the germline J gene. This chain connects TRBV5-1 to TRBJ2-7; 8 positions agree with TRBD1. Germline V gives CDR1 SGHRS, CDR2 YFSETQ. V gave up 0 bases and J gave up 0 bases; unmatched junction bases: 5. The CDR3 extends over 16 amino acids. This CDR3 is CASSLGTGKASYEQYF. The part of the CDR3 DNA that was read is TGCGCCAGCAGCTTGGGGACAGGGAAGGCCTCCTACGAG. The entire variable domain, with the rest obtained from reference TRBV5-1 and TRBJ2-7, is as follows: KAGVTQTPRYLIKTRGQQVTLSCSPISGHRSVSWYQQTPGQGLQFLFEYFSETQRNKGNFPGRFSGRQFSNSRSEMNVSTLELGDSALYLCASSLGTGKASYEQYFGPGTRLTVT.

Worth noting for this clone: The read gets to within 3 residues of the CDR3 end, and the germline J gene fills in the rest. The chain has TRBV7-2 and TRBJ2-1; 11 bases line up with TRBD2. The junction had 11 bases not matched to a gene; V was cut back by 9 bases and J by 7 bases. Germline V gene sequence: CDR1 SGHTA, CDR2 FQGNSA. The CDR3 is made up of 15 amino acids. CDR3 DNA (partial): TGTGCCAGTCTTACCGGGACTAGCGGAACAAATGAG. Residues: CASLTGTSGTNE. The whole CDR3 protein is CASLTGTSGTNEQFF.

With respect to this clone: From the germline J gene comes the end of the CDR3, since the read stops 3 residues before it. V and J are TRBV12-3 or TRBV12-4 and TRBJ2-3, with 7 bases fitting TRBD2. This CDR3 is built from 17 residues. The V segment lost 5 bases and the J segment 3 bases; nucleotides outside the gene matches: 14. The covered CDR3 bases are TGTGCCAGCAGTCTTGGTGTAGGATCGGGGGGAACAGATACG. As protein: CASSLGVGSGGTDT. The full CDR3 protein is CASSLGVGSGGTDTQYF.

About this clone itself: Read coverage stops 3 residues before the CDR3 terminus; the germline J gene supplies the remainder. The V call is TRBV29-1, the J call TRBJ1-2; perhaps TRBD1 as D (6 bases). The CDR3 runs to 13 residues. Germline V gives CDR1 SQVTM, CDR2 ANQGSEA. CDR3 protein: CSARSQGQSDYTF. Partial CDR3 DNA: TGCAGCGCCCGCTCCCAAGGACAGAGCGAC.

A word on this clone: The DNA ends 3 residues before the CDR3 does, and the rest of the CDR3 is filled in from the germline J gene. The chain carries TRBV30 and TRBJ2-5, with TRBD1 matching 9 bases. The CDR3 contains 13 residues. Germline V gene sequence: CDR1 GTSNPN, CDR2 SVGIG (reference sequence). V shed 3 bases, J shed 7 bases, and the junction held 6 bases outside the gene matches. Incomplete CDR3 DNA: TGTGCCTGGAGCCTAGGACAGGGGAGGACC. This sequence encodes CAWSLGQGRT. The entire CDR3 protein is CAWSLGQGRTQYF.

Details on this clone: From the germline J gene comes the end of the CDR3, since the read stops 3 residues before it. The chain joins TRBV5-6 to TRBJ2-3; TRBD2 matches 7 bases. This CDR3 has 15 residues. Germline V gives CDR1 SGHDT, CDR2 YYEEEE. The trim removed 3 bases at V and 2 bases at J, leaving 6 bases unmatched. The CDR3 protein is CASSSGLTDTDTQYF. The covered CDR3 bases are TGTGCCAGCAGCTCGGGACTAACAGACACAGATACG.